One and the same sample provided the 30 T cell receptor beta chains below, sequenced in a study of PD-L1 blockade in urothelial cancer. Specified time point: pretreatment peripheral blood. The table came from immunoSEQ multiplex PCR; TCRdb's copy has only in-frame clones and leaves some out. The top ten hold about 2.9% of the sample, which has tens of thousands of clones, approximately 80% seen once. The specimen was PBMCs, collected around atezolizumab (anti-PD-L1) treatment. These receptors all stem from a man between 65 and 85 years old with urothelial cancer.

This clone came up once. V usage is TRBV5-1 and J usage is TRBJ2-1; TRBD1 agrees at 7 bases. Germline V gene sequence: CDR1 SGHRS, CDR2 YFSETQ. Unmatched junction bases numbered 7, after V lost 4 bases and J lost 3 bases. CDR3 length: 15 residues. The DNA of the CDR3 is TGCGCCAGCAGCCCAGGGGGAGAGGGCTACAATGAGCAGTTCTTC. It encodes CASSPGGEGYNEQFF.

The CDR3 DNA sequence: TGTGCCAGCAGTTACGGGGGCTTCTCTGGAAACACCATATATTTT. This translates into CASSYGGFSGNTIYF. The gene calls are TRBV6-6 and TRBJ1-3, with D perhaps matching TRBD1 (6 bases). This CDR3 has 15 amino acids. The ends were cut back, 2 bases at V and 0 bases at J, with 8 bases in the middle. Germline V gene sequence: CDR1 MNHNY, CDR2 SVGAGI (reference sequence).

The chain combines TRBV10-2 with TRBJ2-7; the D gene is possibly TRBD2 (5 bases). CDR1 is WSHSY, CDR2 SAAADI, per germline. The CDR3 loop spans 14 amino acids. Trimming stripped 3 bases from V and 4 bases from J, with 13 bases between. The CDR3 nucleotides are TGCGCCAGCAGTGAAGGTCAGCGGAGTTACGAGCAGTACTTC. As protein: CASSEGQRSYEQYF.

The J gene is TRBJ2-1, the V gene TRBV29-1; 7 nucleotides line up with TRBD2. In germline, CDR1 is SQVTM, CDR2 ANQGSEA. The V and J ends lost 5 bases and 5 bases, in that order; junction bases with no gene match: 6. The CDR3 is 13 residues long. CDR3 DNA: TGCAGCGTTCGACCCGGGAGGCACAATGAGCAGTTCTTC. It specifies CSVRPGRHNEQFF.

This chain uses TRBV7-9 with TRBJ2-1, with 14 positions matching TRBD2. There are 15 residues in the CDR3. Germline lookup yields CDR1 SEHNR and CDR2 FQNEAQ (reference sequence). The V segment lost 5 bases and the J segment 10 bases; nucleotides outside the gene matches: 7. As DNA, the CDR3 is TGTGCCAGCAGCCCGGGACTAGCGGGAGCGGAAGAGCAGTTCTTC. It codes for CASSPGLAGAEEQFF.

The table lists this clone with a count of one. The chain links TRBV11-2 to TRBJ2-1; TRBD2 matches at 7 bases. Per the germline V gene, CDR1 is SGHAT and CDR2 is FQNNGV. Unmatched junction bases numbered 16, after V lost 3 bases and J lost 8 bases. There are 17 residues in the CDR3. CDR3 protein: CASSFGRLALSAHEQFF. The CDR3 DNA reads as TGTGCCAGCAGCTTCGGCCGACTAGCCCTCTCTGCCCATGAGCAGTTCTTC.

J is TRBJ2-1 and V is TRBV28; D uncertain. In germline, CDR1 is MDHEN, CDR2 SYDVKM. Trimming took off 2 bases at V and 1 base at J, with 6 bases between the two ends. CDR3 length equals 14 residues. CDR3 nucleotides: TGTGCCAGCAGTTTAGGGCAGTCCTACAATGAGCAGTTCTTC. Amino acid sequence: CASSLGQSYNEQFF.

The DNA for the CDR3 is TGTGCCAGCAGCGCAGCGGGAGTTGGTACAGATACGCAGTATTTT. The encoded protein is CASSAAGVGTDTQYF. This chain links TRBV27 with TRBJ2-3, with 8 bases matching TRBD2. Trimming took 6 bases from V and 3 from J; bases not matched to a gene: 8. This CDR3 is built from 15 residues. Germline CDR1 and CDR2: MNHEY and SMNVEV (reference sequence).

This clone has just one count. This sequence joins TRBV28 and TRBJ2-6; D perhaps matches TRBD2 (6 bases). The germline gives CDR1 MDHEN, CDR2 SYDVKM. The CDR3 extends over 17 amino acids. Trimming took 7 bases from V and 0 from J, leaving 16 bases between them. CDR3 bases: TGTGCCAGCACAATTCACGGAGGGAGCTCTGGGGCCAACGTCCTGACTTTC. Translation gives CASTIHGGSSGANVLTF.

J is TRBJ2-3 and V is TRBV5-1; TRBD2 aligns across 10 bases. J was trimmed by 1 base and V by 0 bases; bases with no gene match: 5. The germline CDR1 and CDR2 sequences are SGHRS and YFSETQ. The CDR3 has 17 residues. The CDR3 nucleotides are TGCGCCAGCAGCTTGGCCGGGCTAGCGGGAGGCACAGATACGCAGTATTTT. Protein: CASSLAGLAGGTDTQYF.

This rearrangement joins TRBV7-3 to TRBJ2-6; no definite D call. V lost 5 bases, J lost 0 bases, and 11 bases lay in between. The CDR3 totals 16 residues. Germline CDR1 is SGHTA and CDR2 is FQGTGA. This CDR3 reads CASSLPGFSGANVLTF. In DNA form, the CDR3 reads TGTGCCAGCAGCCTTCCAGGCTTCTCTGGGGCCAACGTCCTGACTTTC.

The chain couples TRBV9 to TRBJ1-2, with 11 nucleotides matching TRBD1. Germline CDR1 and CDR2: SGDLS and YYNGEE. The trim removed 0 bases at V and 4 bases at J, leaving 17 bases unmatched. The CDR3 sequence is 20 residues long. The CDR3 DNA reads as TGTGCCAGCAGCGTAGGGACAGGGGGCCGAGAGAGGGGAATCATCTATGGCTACACCTTC. It is translated as CASSVGTGGRERGIIYGYTF.

This clone turned up a few times. The chain combines TRBV2 with TRBJ1-1, with no clear D. The V end was cut by 4 bases, the J end by 0 bases, with 6 bases between. There are 13 residues in the CDR3. Looked up from germline, CDR1 is SNHLY and CDR2 is FYNNEI. The CDR3 spells CASSGGVNTEAFF. In nucleotides, the CDR3 is TGTGCCAGCAGTGGAGGCGTGAACACTGAAGCTTTCTTT.

The V call is TRBV7-8, the J call TRBJ1-5; TRBD1 might be the D (6 bases). Per the germline V gene, CDR1 is SGHVS and CDR2 is FQNEAQ. The length of the CDR3 is 17 residues. The ends were cut back, 2 bases at V and 0 bases at J, with 14 bases in the middle. The CDR3 DNA is TGTGCCAGCAGCTTATACAGGGCCGCAAGTAGCAATCAGCCCCAGCATTTT. Translation gives CASSLYRAASSNQPQHF.

This chain joins TRBV7-2 and TRBJ1-1, with TRBD1 matching 7 bases. Germline values: CDR1 SGHTA, CDR2 FQGNSA. The CDR3 runs to 15 residues. J gave up 1 base and V 2 bases, and 4 bases lay outside the gene matches. The CDR3 DNA reads TGTGCCAGCAGCTTACAGGGGGGAACGAACACTGAAGCTTTCTTT. It specifies CASSLQGGTNTEAFF.

The chain employs TRBV19 and TRBJ2-5, with TRBD1 as a possible D gene (6 bases). The CDR3 runs 14 residues. The germline V gene has CDR1 LNHDA and CDR2 SQIVND (reference sequence). Trimming took off 3 bases at V and 6 bases at J, with 14 bases between the two ends. CDR3 in amino acids: CASSIGGAAKTQYF. CDR3 DNA: TGTGCCAGTAGTATTGGGGGCGCGGCAAAGACCCAGTACTTC. The full variable domain, in which reference TRBV19 and TRBJ2-5 provide the parts outside the CDR3, is DGGITQSPKYLFRKEGQNVTLSCEQNLNHDAMYWYRQDPGQGLRLIYYSQIVNDFQKGDIAEGYSVSREKKESFPLTVTSAQKNPTAFYLCASSIGGAAKTQYFGPGTRLLVL.

The gene calls are TRBV6-6 and TRBJ1-5; unclear D gene. Germline CDR1 reads MNHNY; CDR2 reads SVGAGI (reference sequence). The length of the CDR3 is 13 residues. V lost 2 bases and J lost 3, with 5 bases in between. The CDR3 reads CASSYVFNQPQHF. CDR3 bases: TGTGCCAGCAGTTACGTCTTCAATCAGCCCCAGCATTTT.

This clone was detected many times. V usage is TRBV27 and J usage is TRBJ1-2; 9 bases are a match to TRBD1. Trimming removed 0 bases from V and 4 bases from J; junction bases left unmatched: 0. The germline gives CDR1 MNHEY, CDR2 SMNVEV (reference sequence). The CDR3 covers 14 residues. This CDR3 reads CASSLSGQGYGYTF. CDR3 DNA: TGTGCCAGCAGTTTATCGGGACAGGGCTATGGCTACACCTTC.

CDR3 protein: CSASGSYEQYF. In nucleotides, the CDR3 is TGCAGTGCTAGCGGGTCCTACGAGCAGTACTTC. The chain combines TRBV20-1 with TRBJ2-7; D is ambiguous. The CDR3 sequence is 11 residues long. The germline V gene has CDR1 DFQATT and CDR2 SNEGSKA (reference sequence). Trimming shortened V by 3 bases and J by 1 base, and 4 bases separated the two germline ends.

The chain uses TRBV7-9 and TRBJ2-5, with 8 positions matching TRBD1. V trimming: 2 bases; J trimming: 2 bases; junction bases outside the gene matches: 7. The germline V gene has CDR1 SEHNR and CDR2 FQNEAQ (reference sequence). The length of the CDR3 is 16 residues. The CDR3 spells CASSLRQGTPQETQYF. The CDR3 nucleotides read TGTGCCAGCAGCTTAAGACAGGGGACACCACAAGAGACCCAGTACTTC.

The gene calls are TRBV12-5 and TRBJ1-5; TRBD1 might be the D (6 bases). CDR3 length equals 18 residues. V dropped 2 bases and J dropped 0 bases, with 17 bases sitting between them. Germline CDR1 reads LGHNT; CDR2 reads FRNRAP. CDR3 loop: CASGLPLPQGNSNQPQHF. CDR3 in DNA: TGTGCTAGTGGTTTGCCACTTCCACAGGGAAATAGCAATCAGCCCCAGCATTTT.

In this sample, this clone turned up once. The V and J genes are TRBV19 and TRBJ1-2, with 10 nucleotides matching TRBD1. This CDR3 region has 16 residues. V shed 6 bases and J 0 bases; nucleotides not matched to a gene: 7. Germline CDR1 is LNHDA and CDR2 is SQIVND (reference sequence). DNA for the CDR3: TGTGCCAGTAGGCCGGGACAGGGGCCTACTAACTATGGCTACACCTTC. The encoded protein is CASRPGQGPTNYGYTF.

The genes are TRBV5-1 and TRBJ1-1; TRBD1 matches 7 bases. CDR3 size: 15 residues. Germline CDR1 and CDR2: SGHRS and YFSETQ. V lost 0 bases to trimming and J lost 6 bases; unmatched junction nucleotides: 8. CDR3 loop: CASSLEARGYSEAFF. CDR3 coding DNA: TGCGCCAGCAGCTTGGAAGCCAGGGGGTATTCTGAAGCTTTCTTT.

V usage is TRBV6-6 and J usage is TRBJ2-3, with TRBD2 matching 7 bases. The CDR3 loop spans 15 amino acids. In germline, CDR1 is MNHNY, CDR2 SVGAGI (reference sequence). Trimming removed 2 bases from V and 0 bases from J; junction bases left unmatched: 2. This CDR3 reads CASSYAGESTDTQYF. The DNA of the CDR3 is TGTGCCAGCAGTTACGCGGGAGAGAGCACAGATACGCAGTATTTT.

This sequence joins TRBV28 and TRBJ1-1; D is perhaps TRBD1 (6 bases). Looked up from germline, CDR1 is MDHEN and CDR2 is SYDVKM. The germline V and J ends were trimmed by 1 base and 0 bases, with 9 bases remaining between them. This CDR3 contains 15 residues. The CDR3 loop is CASSLLGTMNTEAFF. The CDR3 DNA is TGTGCCAGCAGTTTATTAGGGACAATGAACACTGAAGCTTTCTTT.

The chain carries TRBV5-5 and TRBJ2-1; 7 bases are a match to TRBD1. The CDR3 sequence is 15 residues long. The trim removed 2 bases at V and 13 bases at J, leaving 15 bases unmatched. Germline CDR1 SGHKS, CDR2 YYEKEE (reference sequence). The DNA of the CDR3 is TGTGCCAGCAGCTTAATTATCGTAGGGACAGCGTCTCAGTTCTTC. This translates into CASSLIIVGTASQFF.

This clone was observed a single time. The sample has other DNA sequences that encode this CDR3 too. The chain links TRBV30 to TRBJ2-4, with 12 bases matching TRBD2. V shed 0 bases, J shed 8 bases, and the junction held 11 bases outside the gene matches. This CDR3 spans 17 amino acids. The V gene's germline CDR1 is GTSNPN and CDR2 SVGIG (reference sequence). DNA for the CDR3: TGTGCCTGGAGTGTGGGGCTAGCGGGGGGGCCGGGGGACATTCAGTACTTC. Encoded protein: CAWSVGLAGGPGDIQYF.

The chain is built from TRBV29-1 and TRBJ2-5; TRBD1 agrees at 8 bases. The junction had 7 bases not matched to a gene; V was cut back by 6 bases and J by 4 bases. This CDR3 is 13 amino acids long. Germline lookup yields CDR1 SQVTM and CDR2 ANQGSEA. The CDR3 is CSVRTGPGETQYF. The CDR3 nucleotides read TGCAGCGTCCGGACAGGGCCGGGAGAGACCCAGTACTTC.

V is TRBV6-6 and J is TRBJ2-1; TRBD2 matches at 9 bases. CDR1 is MNHNY and CDR2 is SVGAGI in the germline V gene (reference sequence). The CDR3 loop spans 15 amino acids. V lost 1 base, J lost 3 bases, and 1 base stayed unmatched. The CDR3 DNA sequence: TGTGCCAGCAGTTACTTGACTAGCGGCTACAATGAGCAGTTCTTC. This codes for CASSYLTSGYNEQFF.

The chain links TRBV27 to TRBJ2-1; 8 positions match TRBD2. The trim removed 2 bases at V and 5 bases at J, leaving 8 bases unmatched. Germline V gene lookup returns CDR1 MNHEY and CDR2 SMNVEV (reference sequence). This CDR3 region has 16 residues. For the CDR3, the DNA is TGTGCCAGCAGTTTACGGGCGGGAGGAAACCACAATGAGCAGTTCTTC. It yields the protein CASSLRAGGNHNEQFF.